The 21 T cell receptor beta chains reported below all come from one sample, sequenced in a study of regulatory T cells in long-lasting Graves disease. Described time point: newly diagnosed GD, antithyroid drugs for less than 3 months. TCR sequences were obtained from RNA taken from PBMCs. HTBI primers from iRepertoire and Arm-PCR of CDR3 regions yielded the TCR beta libraries. TCRdb called the multiplex PCR reads again in MiXCR, with one record for every CDR3 protein. This table has some 320,000 distinct CDR3 sequences, 18% appearing once. The sample here was peripheral blood mononuclear cells (PBMCs), taken at new diagnosis, from a patient treated with antithyroid drugs. The source is a female donor with Graves disease.

This clonotype was detected many times. This chain links TRBV19 with TRBJ1-1, with TRBD1 as a possible D gene (5 bases). The V and J ends lost 7 bases and 2 bases respectively, with 17 bases between them. Germline lookup yields CDR1 LNHDA and CDR2 SQIVND (reference sequence). CDR3 size: 15 residues. The CDR3 sequence: CASTPGLSANTEAFF. Here the CDR3 DNA reads TGTGCCAGTACCCCAGGGTTGTCCGCAAACACTGAAGCTTTCTTT.

This clonotype was counted many times. This CDR3 is missing its conserved last phenylalanine or tryptophan, likely due to a read error. Because the CDR3's place on the DNA is in doubt, the DNA is left out and the CDR3 is given as listed by TCRdb. V and J are TRBV24-1 and TRBJ1-2; TRBD1 is taken as the D call from the table, unchecked against the DNA. Germline-derived CDR1 and CDR2 are KGHDR and SFDVKD. The CDR3 comprises 13 residues, both ends counted. The CDR3 is CATSDFLQGAFRN.

The chain combines TRBV2 with TRBJ2-5; 7 bases align to TRBD2. Germline CDR1 reads SNHLY; CDR2 reads FYNNEI. V lost 7 bases and J lost 4; bases outside the gene matches: 15. The CDR3 covers 16 residues. The CDR3 bases are TGTGCCAGCACCAACAACCGGCGGCGGGAGAGAGAGACCCAGTACTTC. Translating gives CASTNNRRRERETQYF.

With regard to this clonotype: It may be a read error: a sequence one base away is much more abundant. This chain links TRBV19 with TRBJ1-5; D is unclear. CDR3 size: 14 residues. The V end lost 6 bases, the J end lost 3 bases, and 12 bases lay between the germline ends. Germline V gene data show CDR1 as LNHDA and CDR2 as SQIVND (reference sequence). CDR3: CASRSGVNNQPQHF. The DNA for the CDR3 is TGTGCCAGTAGATCAGGTGTTAACAATCAGCCCCAGCATTTT.

V gene TRBV7-2 combines with J gene TRBJ2-3; the match to TRBD2 covers 9 bases. Losses at the gene ends were 4 bases for V and 2 bases for J; bases not matched to a gene: 7. The CDR3 extends over 16 amino acids. In germline, CDR1 is SGHTA, CDR2 FQGNSA. CDR3 sequence (DNA): TGTGCCAGCAGCTCTCCTGAGCGGGAGGACACAGATACGCAGTATTTT. It codes for CASSSPEREDTDTQYF.

Note on this clonotype: With a far larger clone one base away, a read error is the likely cause. This CDR3 reads CATSRGEQYF. For the CDR3, the DNA is TGTGCCACCTCTCGCGGTGAGCAGTACTTC. This chain joins TRBV2 and TRBJ2-7; D remains ambiguous. The CDR3 covers 10 residues. Trimming took off 10 bases at V and 7 bases at J, with 11 bases between the two ends. Germline loops: CDR1 SNHLY, CDR2 FYNNEI.

This clonotype was recorded at least ten times. The chain is built from TRBV7-9 and TRBJ2-7, with 9 bases lining up with TRBD2. Germline V gene sequence: CDR1 SEHNR, CDR2 FQNEAQ (reference sequence). V lost 1 base to trimming and J lost 2 bases; unmatched junction nucleotides: 3. This CDR3 has 15 amino acids. CDR3 protein: CASSLGGRAPYEQYF. CDR3 DNA: TGTGCCAGCAGCTTAGGCGGGAGGGCCCCCTACGAGCAGTACTTC.

This clonotype occurred many times. This chain connects TRBV9 to TRBJ1-1; the D gene is possibly TRBD1 (6 bases). This CDR3 region has 15 residues. The germline V and J ends were trimmed by 5 bases and 2 bases, with 16 bases remaining between them. Per germline, CDR1 SGDLS and CDR2 YYNGEE. The DNA of the CDR3 is TGTGCCAGCAGACCTGTGGAGGACAGTAACACTGAAGCTTTCTTT. Translation gives CASRPVEDSNTEAFF.

This clonotype was seen many times. CDR3 bases: TGTGCCAGCAGCCAAGAAAATAGCGGGAGGGCCTACGAGCAGTACTTC. This gives the protein CASSQENSGRAYEQYF. The chain links TRBV3-1 to TRBJ2-7; TRBD2 aligns across 11 bases. The germline gives CDR1 LGHDT, CDR2 YNNKEL (reference sequence). CDR3 length: 16 amino acids. V trimming: 0 bases; J trimming: 2 bases; junction bases outside the gene matches: 3.

As for this clonotype: The likely explanation is a read error, given a far larger clone one base away. The chain carries TRBV7-8 and TRBJ1-1; D is possibly TRBD1 (6 bases). Germline V CDR1 and CDR2: SGHVS, FQNEAQ. V gave up 6 bases and J gave up 5 bases, with 16 bases separating them. This CDR3 is 14 amino acids long. CDR3 region: CASSEGWGATEAFF. In nucleotides, the CDR3 is TGTGCCAGCAGTGAAGGGTGGGGGGCTACTGAAGCTTTCTTT.

This clonotype was seen repeatedly, ten times or more. The CDR3 reads CASSETRGWNQPQHF. The CDR3 nucleotides are TGTGCCAGCAGTGAGACCAGGGGTTGGAATCAGCCCCAGCATTTT. The chain has TRBV6-1 and TRBJ1-5; weak D call: TRBD1 (6 bases). V lost 3 bases, J lost 4 bases, and 13 bases lay in between. The CDR3 length is 15 residues. Per germline, CDR1 MNHNS and CDR2 SASEGT.

The chain couples TRBV11-3 to TRBJ1-6, with D unresolved. The CDR3 has 14 residues. CDR1 is SGHNT, CDR2 YENEEA, per germline. V was cut by 5 bases and J by 7 bases, with 12 bases left in between. In DNA, the CDR3 is TGTGCCAGCAGCCCTACGGGAAGCAATTCACCCCTCCACTTT. The encoded protein is CASSPTGSNSPLHF.

In this sample, this clonotype turned up a few times. The conserved phenylalanine or tryptophan normally closing the CDR3 is absent here, so this likely arose from a read error. V gene TRBV5-1 combines with J gene TRBJ1-1; D is ambiguous. This CDR3 is 14 amino acids long. Germline CDR1 and CDR2: SGHRS and YFSETQ. The CDR3 sequence is CANSLLSDDTEAFL. CDR3 DNA sequence: TGCGCCAACAGCTTGCTTTCAGATGACACTGAAGCTTTCCTT.

This sequence joins TRBV2 and TRBJ1-4; D is possibly TRBD1 (5 bases). V was pared by 3 bases and J by 10 bases, with 18 bases between. This CDR3 contains 15 residues. Germline lookup yields CDR1 SNHLY and CDR2 FYNNEI. CDR3 region: CASSEQGQYRRKLFF. In nucleotides, the CDR3 is TGTGCCAGCAGTGAGCAGGGTCAATACCGTAGAAAACTGTTTTTT.

This clonotype was counted ten times or more. The V call is TRBV6-1, the J call TRBJ2-2; no clear D. The germline V and J ends were trimmed by 4 bases and 7 bases, with 13 bases remaining between them. CDR1 and CDR2 from the germline V gene are MNHNS and SASEGT. This CDR3 comprises 14 residues. CDR3 sequence reads: CASSAKSSVGELFF. In nucleotides, the CDR3 is TGTGCCAGCAGTGCAAAATCTAGTGTCGGGGAGCTGTTTTTT.

The J gene is TRBJ2-1, the V gene TRBV14, with 15 nucleotides matching TRBD2. Looked up from germline, CDR1 is SGHDN and CDR2 is FVKESK. The ends lost 1 base at V and 5 bases at J; junction bases unmatched: 9. CDR3 length: 19 amino acids. CDR3 loop: CASSQVSGLAGGANNEQFF. For the CDR3, the DNA is TGTGCCAGCAGCCAAGTTTCGGGACTAGCGGGAGGAGCTAACAATGAGCAGTTCTTC.

The chain combines TRBV19 with TRBJ2-1; no firm D call. V was trimmed by 7 bases and J by 9 bases, leaving 13 bases between them. Germline V CDR1 and CDR2: LNHDA, SQIVND (reference sequence). The CDR3 consists of 12 residues. In nucleotides, the CDR3 is TGTGCCAGTACCTCAGGTTATAGTGAGCAGTTCTTC. It encodes CASTSGYSEQFF.

A note on this clonotype: A much more abundant neighbour one base away suggests this may be a read error. The V call is TRBV19, the J call TRBJ1-5; D gene unclear. CDR3 size: 13 residues. CDR1 is LNHDA and CDR2 is SQIVND in the germline V gene (reference sequence). Trimming took 3 bases from V and 0 from J, leaving 3 bases between them. CDR3 bases: TGTGCCAGTAGTATTAGTAGCAATCAGCCCCAGCATTTT. This translates into CASSISSNQPQHF.

This clonotype was counted only a few times. A read error is possible here, since a much larger clone lies one base away. V gene TRBV28 combines with J gene TRBJ1-4, with 9 bases that match TRBD1. From germline, CDR1 is MDHEN and CDR2 SYDVKM. The CDR3 totals 14 residues. CDR3 protein: CASSLTRTGEKPFF. Here the CDR3 DNA reads TGTGCCAGCAGTTTAACCCGGACAGGGGAAAAACCGTTTTTT. Together with reference TRBV28 and TRBJ1-4, the CDR3 gives the full variable domain: DVKVTQSSRYLVKRTGEKVFLECVQDMDHENMFWYRQDPGLGLRLIYFSYDVKMKEKGDIPEGYSVSREKKERFSLILESASTNQTSMYLCASSLTRTGEKPFFGSGTQLSVL.

This clonotype was seen a few times. One base away lies a much larger clone, so this may be a sequencing read error. This likely comes from a read error, as the CDR3 has no conserved phenylalanine or tryptophan at its end. The J gene is TRBJ1-1, the V gene TRBV30; a possible D gene is TRBD1 (5 bases). Trimming took 4 bases from V and 3 from J, leaving 12 bases between them. Germline V gene data show CDR1 as GTSNPN and CDR2 as SVGIG (reference sequence). This CDR3 has 13 amino acids. The CDR3 protein is CAWTSGGDTEAFL. The CDR3 DNA reads as TGTGCCTGGACCTCCGGGGGTGACACTGAAGCTTTCCTT.

At least ten counts were recorded for this clonotype. The chain recombines TRBV9 with TRBJ2-7, with TRBD1 identical over 7 bases. The CDR3 runs 14 residues. Germline CDR1 is SGDLS and CDR2 is YYNGEE. After removal of 0 bases from V and 5 bases from J, the junction contained 5 bases not matched to a gene. DNA of the CDR3: TGTGCCAGCAGCGTAGCTACAGGGGCGCACGAGCAGTACTTC. Its protein product is CASSVATGAHEQYF. Complete variable domain (other parts from reference TRBV9 and TRBJ2-7): DSGVTQTPKHLITATGQRVTLRCSPRSGDLSVYWYQQSLDQGLQFLIQYYNGEERAKGNILERFSAQQFPDLHSELNLSSLELGDSALYFCASSVATGAHEQYFGPGTRLTVT.